This TCR beta chain was documented in a study of regulatory T cells in long-lasting Graves disease. Sample time point: persistent/refractory GD, antithyroid drugs over 5 years with positive TRAb. The TCR library was made from RNA that had been extracted from PBMCs in TRIzol. In germline, CDR1 is LNHDA, CDR2 SQIVND (reference sequence). V gave up 5 bases and J gave up 4 bases; unmatched junction bases: 3. The CDR3 totals 13 residues. Arm-PCR of CDR3 regions with iRepertoire HTBI primers generated TCR beta libraries. Each CDR3 protein gets one entry after TCRdb re-called the multiplex PCR reads with MiXCR. Altogether about 460,000 distinct CDR3 sequences are present, around a fifth being singletons, with the ten largest covering around 13%.

This chain joins TRBV19 and TRBJ2-5, with 8 positions matching TRBD1. This TCR came from a female donor with Graves disease. Sequenced here: peripheral blood mononuclear cells (PBMCs), sampled when the disease was refractory, from a patient treated with antithyroid drugs. This chain's CDR3 is CASSADRGETQYF. DNA of the CDR3: TGTGCCAGTAGTGCTGACAGGGGAGAGACCCAGTACTTC.